A selection of T cell receptor beta chains follows, all from one sample in a study of Graves' ophthalmopathy and Graves' hyperthyroidism. TCRdb re-called the multiplex PCR reads through MiXCR, storing one row per CDR3 protein. The sample contains under 250,000 distinct CDR3 sequences, around 30% of which appear only once. Sequenced material: peripheral blood. These receptors all stem from a man in his fifties or sixties with Graves' ophthalmopathy. Each CDR3 is given without its conserved first and last residue.

CDR3 protein | J gene | V gene
ASTRANYGYT | TRBJ1-2 | TRBV6-5
SVEEVQGVKNIQY | TRBJ2-4 | TRBV29-1
ASKAGDDQPQH | TRBJ1-5 | TRBV5-1
ASSEEWDRPYEQY | TRBJ2-7 | TRBV6-1
AISPTSGTQETQY | TRBJ2-5 | TRBV10-3
ASSPPGEGNQPQH | TRBJ1-5 | TRBV18
ASSNPRKTVFYEQY | TRBJ2-7 | TRBV11-1
ASKIGVSSNQPQH | TRBJ1-5 | TRBV12-3/TRBV12-4
ASSDPGTGRY | TRBJ2-7 | TRBV6-2/TRBV6-3
ASSLGVSRADSPLH | TRBJ1-6 | TRBV7-6
ASSDWGEKGKTQY | TRBJ2-5 | TRBV28
ASSLRGTGFYEQY | TRBJ2-7 | TRBV11-3
ASSSIGDRDRETQY | TRBJ2-5 | TRBV6-2/TRBV6-3
ASSRGDSQETQY | TRBJ2-5 | TRBV28
ASSRAVRAEAF | TRBJ1-1 | TRBV28
ASTYIAGAETQY | TRBJ2-5 | TRBV6-4
ASSLLDREGYEQY | TRBJ2-7 | TRBV7-3
ATLASVGSNQPQH | TRBJ1-5 | TRBV28
ASSPMGVYYGYT | TRBJ1-2 | TRBV12-3/TRBV12-4
ASSQRAQNQETQY | TRBJ2-5 | TRBV4-1
ASGLVSSQGYT | TRBJ1-2 | TRBV12-5
ASSYFAGENTEAF | TRBJ1-1 | TRBV6-5